The next 32 T cell receptor beta chains were all read from a single sample in a study of radiation and T cells in renal cell carcinoma. Libraries were prepared by immunoSEQ multiplex PCR; TCRdb keeps only in-frame clonotypes and omits some of them. The sample records approximately 21,000 clones, 45% to 50% being singletons. The treatment denotes: 15 Gy SBRT to primary tumor, nephrectomy 4 weeks later. The specimen was tumor tissue, collected from a patient whose treatment included radiotherapy and nephrectomy. The receptors come from a woman aged 45-60 years with renal cell carcinoma.

This clone was counted at least ten times. This sequence joins TRBV7-2 and TRBJ1-4, with D perhaps matching TRBD1 (5 bases). Germline V CDR1 and CDR2: SGHTA, FQGNSA. This CDR3 contains 15 residues. V was shortened by 1 base and J by 7 bases, with 13 bases between the two germline ends. CDR3 protein: CASSLERRAIEKLFF. CDR3 coding DNA: TGTGCCAGCAGCTTAGAGCGCAGGGCCATTGAAAAACTGTTTTTT.

This clone has only one observation. The chain combines TRBV7-9 with TRBJ2-3; 7 bases are a match to TRBD2. CDR1 SEHNR and CDR2 FQNEAQ come from the germline V gene (reference sequence). V was clipped by 8 bases and J by 3 bases; unmatched bases: 8. The CDR3 is 14 amino acids. The CDR3 spells CASRPLLATDTQYF. CDR3 nucleotide sequence: TGTGCCAGCCGGCCCCTACTAGCGACAGATACGCAGTATTTT.

The chain employs TRBV7-6 and TRBJ2-2; D remains unclear. Germline lookup yields CDR1 SGHVS and CDR2 FNYEAQ. Trimming removed 6 bases at V and 0 bases at J, with 8 bases between. The CDR3 is made up of 14 amino acids. The CDR3 coding sequence is TGTGCCAGCAGGTCCGAACCGAACACCGGGGAGCTGTTTTTT. It is translated as CASRSEPNTGELFF.

This chain uses TRBV23-1 with TRBJ2-7, with 10 nucleotides matching TRBD1. TRBV23-1 is flagged as an ORF with uncertain function. J lost 6 bases, V lost 0 bases, and 11 bases had no gene match. The CDR3 length is 17 residues. CDR3 sequence: CASSQSTAGQGLCEQYF. CDR3 DNA: TGCGCCAGCAGTCAATCGACAGCGGGACAGGGGTTATGCGAGCAGTACTTC.

This clone came up a few times. The chain combines TRBV14 with TRBJ1-1; D is undetermined. This CDR3 comprises 14 residues. Per the germline V gene, CDR1 is SGHDN and CDR2 is FVKESK. Deletions cut 0 bases from V and 14 bases from J, with 19 bases between. CDR3 nucleotide sequence: TGTGCCAGCAGCCAAGATCCTAGGCAGAAACAGACATTCTTT. As protein: CASSQDPRQKQTFF.

The CDR3 loop is CASSPRALGNEQYF. Written as DNA, the CDR3 is TGTGCCAGCAGTCCCCGAGCTCTAGGGAATGAACAGTACTTC. The rearrangement joins TRBV27 to TRBJ2-7; D unresolved. Germline V lookup: CDR1 MNHEY, CDR2 SMNVEV (reference sequence). The CDR3 runs to 14 residues. The ends were cut back, 5 bases at V and 10 bases at J, with 21 bases in the middle.

The gene calls are TRBV15 and TRBJ2-3, with no clear D. This CDR3 contains 16 residues. The germline V gene encodes CDR1 LNHNV and CDR2 YYDKDF (reference sequence). V was pared by 1 base and J by 3 bases, with 14 bases between. The CDR3 here is CATSRVRARRTDTQYF. The CDR3 DNA is TGTGCCACCAGCAGAGTCCGGGCCCGCCGTACAGATACGCAGTATTTT. Complete variable domain (other parts from reference TRBV15 and TRBJ2-3): DAMVIQNPRYQVTQFGKPVTLSCSQTLNHNVMYWYQQKSSQAPKLLFHYYDKDFNNEADTPDNFQSRRPNTSFCFLDIRSPGLGDTAMYLCATSRVRARRTDTQYFGPGTRLTVL.

The V and J genes are TRBV2 and TRBJ1-2; possibly TRBD1 for D (6 bases). This CDR3 contains 15 residues. The V end lost 6 bases, the J end lost 8 bases, and 22 bases lay between the germline ends. Looked up from germline, CDR1 is SNHLY and CDR2 is FYNNEI. The CDR3 region is CASRAEGGEAQGYTF. In nucleotides, the CDR3 is TGTGCCAGCAGGGCCGAGGGGGGGGAGGCACAAGGCTACACCTTC.

The chain recombines TRBV6-6 with TRBJ2-3; maybe TRBD2 (5 bases). The CDR3 contains 13 residues. Trimming stripped 2 bases from V and 4 bases from J, with 7 bases between. Germline V lookup: CDR1 MNHNY, CDR2 SVGAGI (reference sequence). The CDR3 sequence is CASSYSGPDTQYF. In nucleotides, the CDR3 is TGTGCCAGCAGTTACAGCGGCCCAGATACGCAGTATTTT.

The sample holds one count of this clone. V is TRBV15 and J is TRBJ1-5; 9 bases line up with TRBD1. Germline CDR1 is LNHNV and CDR2 is YYDKDF (reference sequence). CDR3 size: 16 residues. J lost 7 bases, V lost 5 bases, and 12 bases had no gene match. This CDR3 is CATSLHGQGFKQPQHF. The CDR3, as DNA: TGTGCCACCAGCCTCCATGGACAGGGGTTCAAGCAGCCCCAGCATTTT.

This clone was counted a single time. The rearrangement links TRBV19 to TRBJ1-5; unclear D gene. Looked up from germline, CDR1 is LNHDA and CDR2 is SQIVND (reference sequence). The CDR3 has 16 residues. The ends were cut back, 0 bases at V and 3 bases at J, with 12 bases in the middle. The CDR3 loop is CASSIDSLGYNQPQHF. The DNA for the CDR3 is TGTGCCAGTAGTATAGATTCGCTGGGTTACAATCAGCCCCAGCATTTT. The full variable domain, its missing parts supplied by reference TRBV19 and TRBJ1-5, is DGGITQSPKYLFRKEGQNVTLSCEQNLNHDAMYWYRQDPGQGLRLIYYSQIVNDFQKGDIAEGYSVSREKKESFPLTVTSAQKNPTAFYLCASSIDSLGYNQPQHFGDGTRLSIL.

V gene TRBV9 combines with J gene TRBJ2-7, with D perhaps TRBD1 (5 bases). V was clipped by 1 base and J by 3 bases, with 17 bases between them. The germline CDR1 and CDR2 sequences are SGDLS and YYNGEE. CDR3 length: 16 residues. The CDR3 is CASSVRLLWGRYEQYF. In DNA form, the CDR3 reads TGTGCCAGCAGCGTACGGCTATTATGGGGCCGCTACGAGCAGTACTTC.

This clone was detected a few times. The chain has TRBV19 and TRBJ1-5, with TRBD1 identical over 11 bases. The CDR3 contains 16 residues. Trimming removed 4 bases from V and 9 bases from J; junction bases left unmatched: 11. Germline V gene sequence: CDR1 LNHDA, CDR2 SQIVND (reference sequence). As DNA, the CDR3 is TGTGCCAGTAGTACCAGGACAGGGGGCTCCCTCCGGCCCCAGCATTTT. Protein sequence: CASSTRTGGSLRPQHF. Variable domain in full (rest from reference TRBV19 and TRBJ1-5): DGGITQSPKYLFRKEGQNVTLSCEQNLNHDAMYWYRQDPGQGLRLIYYSQIVNDFQKGDIAEGYSVSREKKESFPLTVTSAQKNPTAFYLCASSTRTGGSLRPQHFGDGTRLSIL.

V and J are TRBV7-2 and TRBJ1-2; unclear D gene. The CDR3 contains 12 residues. Trimming removed 1 base at V and 4 bases at J, with 4 bases between. Per germline, CDR1 SGHTA and CDR2 FQGNSA. CDR3 amino acids: CASSLGPYGYTF. The CDR3 bases are TGTGCCAGCAGCTTAGGACCCTATGGCTACACCTTC.

This chain links TRBV19 with TRBJ2-6; no definite D call. This CDR3 is 14 amino acids long. CDR1 LNHDA and CDR2 SQIVND come from the germline V gene (reference sequence). Trimming removed 6 bases at V and 2 bases at J, with 8 bases between. The CDR3 region has the DNA TGTGCCAGTAGATCGCCCCCTGGGGCCAACGTCCTGACTTTC. It encodes CASRSPPGANVLTF. Filled out from reference TRBV19 and TRBJ2-6, the complete variable domain reads DGGITQSPKYLFRKEGQNVTLSCEQNLNHDAMYWYRQDPGQGLRLIYYSQIVNDFQKGDIAEGYSVSREKKESFPLTVTSAQKNPTAFYLCASRSPPGANVLTFGAGSRLTVL.

CDR3 DNA sequence: TGTGCCAGCAGCTTGCGGCGGTCGGCGGGCTACACCTTC. Translating it yields CASSLRRSAGYTF. The rearrangement links TRBV7-2 to TRBJ1-2; D remains ambiguous. The V and J ends lost 3 bases and 8 bases respectively, with 13 bases between them. Per germline, CDR1 SGHTA and CDR2 FQGNSA. The CDR3 loop spans 13 amino acids. The full variable domain, rest sourced from reference TRBV7-2 and TRBJ1-2, is GAGVSQSPSNKVTEKGKDVELRCDPISGHTALYWYRQSLGQGLEFLIYFQGNSAPDKSGLPSDRFSAERTGGSVSTLTIQRTQQEDSAVYLCASSLRRSAGYTFGSGTRLTVV.

This clone turned up a few times. The CDR3 DNA is TGTGCCAGCAGGACCAAGGGAGCCTATAATTCACCCCTCCACTTT. Residues: CASRTKGAYNSPLHF. The chain combines TRBV13 with TRBJ1-6; D unresolved. CDR1 and CDR2 from the germline V gene are PRHDT and FYEKMQ (reference sequence). The CDR3 runs 15 residues. V lost 6 bases to trimming and J lost 2 bases, with 11 bases between them.

CDR3 sequence: CASSVRADNSPLHF. The CDR3 DNA is TGTGCCAGCAGCGTCCGGGCCGATAATTCACCCCTCCACTTT. V and J are TRBV9 and TRBJ1-6; D remains ambiguous. This CDR3 contains 14 residues. V shed 2 bases and J shed 5 bases, with 8 bases lying between them. Germline lookup yields CDR1 SGDLS and CDR2 YYNGEE.

By share of the sample, this clone is medium-sized (0.01 to 0.1%). Other DNA sequences within the sample encode an identical CDR3. The chain recombines TRBV4-3 with TRBJ1-1; tentative D call: TRBD1 (5 bases). The CDR3 length is 16 residues. The germline V gene encodes CDR1 LGHNA and CDR2 YSLEER. With 0 bases removed from V and 0 bases from J, the gap between germline ends came to 11 bases. This CDR3 reads CASSQDRRGMNTEAFF. The CDR3 nucleotides read TGCGCCAGCAGCCAAGATCGGAGGGGCATGAACACTGAAGCTTTCTTT.

The CDR3 is CASTGTRNEKLFF. Written as DNA, the CDR3 is TGTGCCAGTACCGGGACAAGAAATGAAAAACTGTTTTTT. J is TRBJ1-4 and V is TRBV18, with a possible D match to TRBD1 (6 bases). The CDR3 sequence is 13 residues long. Trimming left V 9 bases short and J 5 bases short, with 13 bases between. Germline assignment: CDR1 KGHSH and CDR2 LQKENI.

The chain combines TRBV5-1 with TRBJ2-1; 13 positions agree with TRBD2. CDR3 length: 19 amino acids. The V gene end was trimmed by 3 bases and the J gene end by 0 bases; junction bases not matched to a gene: 9. CDR1 SGHRS and CDR2 YFSETQ come from the germline V gene. CDR3 in amino acids: CASSSTGLAGRSSYNEQFF. In DNA form, the CDR3 reads TGCGCCAGCAGCTCTACGGGACTAGCGGGGAGATCCTCCTACAATGAGCAGTTCTTC. The full variable domain, in which reference TRBV5-1 and TRBJ2-1 provide the parts outside the CDR3, is KAGVTQTPRYLIKTRGQQVTLSCSPISGHRSVSWYQQTPGQGLQFLFEYFSETQRNKGNFPGRFSGRQFSNSRSEMNVSTLELGDSALYLCASSSTGLAGRSSYNEQFFGPGTRLTVL.

V usage is TRBV6-1 and J usage is TRBJ2-5; D possibly corresponds to TRBD1 (6 bases). Germline V CDR1 and CDR2: MNHNS, SASEGT. The V end lost 4 bases, the J end lost 4 bases, and 13 bases lay between the germline ends. The CDR3 contains 14 residues. The CDR3 bases are TGTGCCAGCAGTGGTAACAGGGTGGGAGAGACCCAGTACTTC. Protein sequence: CASSGNRVGETQYF.

This clone was counted between two and nine times. The chain is built from TRBV5-1 and TRBJ2-2, with D tentatively TRBD1 (6 bases). There are 15 residues in the CDR3. Germline V lookup: CDR1 SGHRS, CDR2 YFSETQ. Trimming pared 0 bases from V and 3 bases from J, leaving 9 bases between. This CDR3 reads CASSLGHRDTGELFF. CDR3 in DNA: TGCGCCAGCAGCTTGGGGCACAGGGACACCGGGGAGCTGTTTTTT.

This clone has more than one count but fewer than ten. The chain has TRBV20-1 and TRBJ2-7, with no clear D. Per the germline V gene, CDR1 is DFQATT and CDR2 is SNEGSKA (reference sequence). The CDR3 covers 11 residues. The ends were cut back, 0 bases at V and 2 bases at J, with 2 bases in the middle. CDR3 residues: CSARDTYEQYF. The CDR3 nucleotides read TGCAGTGCTAGAGATACCTACGAGCAGTACTTC.

This clone occurred many times. The chain couples TRBV6-1 to TRBJ1-6, with a possible D match to TRBD1 (6 bases). The CDR3 spans 14 residues. V was pared by 4 bases and J by 7 bases, with 11 bases between. Germline V lookup: CDR1 MNHNS, CDR2 SASEGT. CDR3 sequence reads: CASSGQASNSPLHF. CDR3 nucleotides: TGTGCCAGCAGTGGACAGGCGTCGAATTCACCCCTCCACTTT.

The rearrangement links TRBV6-6 to TRBJ2-5; D ambiguous. With 5 bases removed from V and 5 bases from J, the gap between germline ends came to 12 bases. Germline V gives CDR1 MNHNY, CDR2 SVGAGI (reference sequence). This CDR3 spans 13 amino acids. CDR3 sequence reads: CASSPWLQETQYF. CDR3 bases: TGTGCCAGCAGTCCTTGGCTACAGGAGACCCAGTACTTC.

In nucleotides, the CDR3 is TGTGCCAGCAGTTACTCTAGGGGCCCGAGTACCGGGGAGCTGTTTTTT. It yields the protein CASSYSRGPSTGELFF. The genes are TRBV6-5 and TRBJ2-2; tentative D call: TRBD1 (5 bases). Trimming stripped 0 bases from V and 5 bases from J, with 13 bases between. Germline V lookup: CDR1 MNHEY, CDR2 SVGAGI. This CDR3 has 16 amino acids.

This clone was detected only a few times. V and J are TRBV6-1 and TRBJ1-4; weak D call: TRBD1 (5 bases). The germline V and J ends were trimmed by 0 bases and 7 bases, with 9 bases remaining between them. The CDR3 consists of 14 residues. Germline V lookup: CDR1 MNHNS, CDR2 SASEGT. As DNA, the CDR3 is TGTGCCAGCAGTGAAGCAAGGCAGGGTGAAAAACTGTTTTTT. Translation: CASSEARQGEKLFF.

The chain joins TRBV7-8 to TRBJ1-1; weak D call: TRBD1 (6 bases). V lost 1 base, J lost 0 bases, and 15 bases lay in between. Germline V gene lookup returns CDR1 SGHVS and CDR2 FQNEAQ. The CDR3 has 17 residues. The CDR3 DNA reads TGTGCCAGCAGCTTAGTATTGACAGGCCTCATGAACACTGAAGCTTTCTTT. The encoded protein is CASSLVLTGLMNTEAFF.

This clone is a singleton in its sample. V and J are TRBV4-1 and TRBJ1-4; 7 bases fit TRBD1. This CDR3 has 15 amino acids. The V and J ends lost 4 bases and 11 bases, in that order; junction bases with no gene match: 13. Germline CDR1 is MGHRA and CDR2 is YSYEKL. The chain's CDR3 is CASSLTGQVASKLFF. DNA for the CDR3: TGCGCCAGCAGCCTTACCGGACAGGTTGCTTCGAAACTGTTTTTT.

This clone was counted a few times. The V call is TRBV7-9, the J call TRBJ1-1, with 10 bases identical to TRBD1. The trim removed 5 bases at V and 5 bases at J, leaving 8 bases unmatched. The CDR3 has 15 residues. The germline V gene encodes CDR1 SEHNR and CDR2 FQNEAQ (reference sequence). The CDR3 coding sequence is TGTGCCAGCAGCATGTGGGACAGGGGAGAAACTGAAGCTTTCTTT. It translates to CASSMWDRGETEAFF. The full variable domain, its missing parts supplied by reference TRBV7-9 and TRBJ1-1, is DTGVSQNPRHKITKRGQNVTFRCDPISEHNRLYWYRQTLGQGPEFLTYFQNEAQLEKSRLLSDRFSAERPKGSFSTLEIQRTEQGDSAMYLCASSMWDRGETEAFFGQGTRLTVV.

At least ten counts were recorded for this clone. The V and J genes are TRBV18 and TRBJ2-7; 8 nucleotides align to TRBD1. Looked up from germline, CDR1 is KGHSH and CDR2 is LQKENI. The CDR3 loop spans 13 amino acids. V was clipped by 9 bases and J by 4 bases; unmatched bases: 8. CDR3 sequence reads: CASTGQGSYEQYF. CDR3 coding DNA: TGTGCCAGTACTGGACAGGGCTCATACGAGCAGTACTTC.